Here is one T cell receptor (beta chain) with its context. The V gene end was trimmed by 6 bases and the J gene end by 2 bases; junction bases not matched to a gene: 5. This CDR3 is 15 amino acids long. Germline V lookup: CDR1 SSHAT, CDR2 FNYEAQ (reference sequence). This sample is drawn from a study of cytomegalovirus exposure and HLA in healthy donors. The PCR used 60 Vbeta and 13 Jbeta primers. TCRdb's table, derived via immunoSEQ multiplex PCR, lists solely in-frame clones and lacks some. This table holds over 150,000 clones, 75% to 85% found once. The sample taken for sequencing was PBMCs. The chain joins TRBV7-7 to TRBJ2-3, with 10 bases that match TRBD2. This TCR was recovered from a woman in her 40s in good health and CMV-seropositive. CDR3 in amino acids: CASRSGTSDTDTQYF. DNA of the CDR3: TGTGCCAGCAGATCCGGGACTAGCGACACAGATACGCAGTATTTT. Full variable domain (remainder filled in from reference TRBV7-7 and TRBJ2-3): GAGVSQSPRYKVTKRGQDVTLRCDPISSHATLYWYQQALGQGPEFLTYFNYEAQPDKSGLPSDRFSAERPEGSISTLTIQRTEQRDSAMYRCASRSGTSDTDTQYFGPGTRLTVL.